These 7 T cell receptor beta chains came from one sample sequenced in a study of cytomegalovirus exposure and HLA in healthy donors. This PCR relied on a set of 60 Vbeta primers and 13 Jbeta primers. Assay: immunoSEQ multiplex PCR; the TCRdb copy retains only in-frame clones and omits some. In all, the sample yields roughly 110,000 clones. The sequenced sample was PBMCs. These receptors were obtained from a man aged 25-45 years in good health and CMV-seronegative.

V is TRBV13 and J is TRBJ2-7, with D possibly being TRBD2 (6 bases). Trimming removed 5 bases at V and 5 bases at J, with 19 bases between. Germline assignment: CDR1 PRHDT and CDR2 FYEKMQ (reference sequence). This CDR3 spans 15 amino acids. The CDR3 DNA is TGTGCCAGCAGCGCCCCCTTACAAGGGGAGGACGAGCAGTACTTC. The encoded protein is CASSAPLQGEDEQYF.

As to this clone: The sample contains more than one DNA sequence encoding this CDR3. The rearrangement links TRBV6-5 to TRBJ1-5; 9 bases line up with TRBD1. The CDR3 length is 15 residues. V was clipped by 6 bases and J by 1 base; unmatched bases: 4. Germline V gene data show CDR1 as MNHEY and CDR2 as SVGAGI. CDR3 loop: CASRRDRGSNQPQHF. The CDR3 DNA sequence: TGTGCCAGCAGACGCGACAGGGGGAGCAATCAGCCCCAGCATTTT.

The J gene is TRBJ2-5, the V gene TRBV5-1; 14 bases align to TRBD2. This CDR3 spans 16 amino acids. Unmatched junction bases numbered 4, after V lost 5 bases and J lost 1 base. Germline CDR1 and CDR2: SGHRS and YFSETQ. The CDR3 region has the DNA TGCGCCAGCAGTTTCGGACTAGCGGGGGGCCAAGAGACCCAGTACTTC. It specifies CASSFGLAGGQETQYF.

The V gene is TRBV7-8, the J gene TRBJ1-1; tentative D call: TRBD1 (6 bases). V was clipped by 1 base and J by 0 bases, with 12 bases between them. The V gene's germline CDR1 is SGHVS and CDR2 FQNEAQ. This CDR3 has 16 residues. The CDR3 bases are TGTGCCAGCAGCTTAGAAGGACAGTTAATGAACACTGAAGCTTTCTTT. Its translation: CASSLEGQLMNTEAFF.

In DNA form, the CDR3 reads TGTGCCAGCAGCTTGGGGGTGGGACAGACGTACAATGAGCAGTTCTTC. This encodes CASSLGVGQTYNEQFF. The rearrangement links TRBV5-6 to TRBJ2-1; 7 nucleotides agree with TRBD1. This CDR3 is built from 16 residues. The V gene's germline CDR1 is SGHDT and CDR2 YYEEEE. Germline trimming cut 0 bases from V and 4 bases from J; bases unmatched to any gene: 7.

This sequence joins TRBV10-3 and TRBJ2-5, with 15 bases that match TRBD2. The length of the CDR3 is 16 residues. Unmatched junction bases numbered 5, after V lost 4 bases and J lost 5 bases. Germline loops: CDR1 ENHRY, CDR2 SYGVKD. CDR3 protein: CAISGTSGGADETQYF. In nucleotides, the CDR3 is TGTGCCATCAGTGGGACTAGCGGGGGGGCCGATGAGACCCAGTACTTC.

The chain employs TRBV21-1 and TRBJ2-2; the table calls TRBD1, which could not be checked here. TRBV21-1 is deemed a pseudogene. CDR3 size: 14 residues. This CDR3 is CARPPGGNTGELFF. The CDR3 DNA reads TGTGCCAGGCCCCCAGGGGGGAACACCGGGGAGCTGTTTTTT.